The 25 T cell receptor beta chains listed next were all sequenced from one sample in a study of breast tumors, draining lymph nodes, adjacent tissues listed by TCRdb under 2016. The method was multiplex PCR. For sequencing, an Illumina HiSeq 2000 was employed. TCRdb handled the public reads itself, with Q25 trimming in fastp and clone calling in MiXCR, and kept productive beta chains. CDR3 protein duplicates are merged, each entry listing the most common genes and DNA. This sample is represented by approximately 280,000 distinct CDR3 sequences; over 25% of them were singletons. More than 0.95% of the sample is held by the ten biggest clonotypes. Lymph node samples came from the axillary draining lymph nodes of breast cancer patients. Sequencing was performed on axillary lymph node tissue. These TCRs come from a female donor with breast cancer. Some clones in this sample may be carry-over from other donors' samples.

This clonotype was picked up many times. CDR3 region: CSARGGGLGTDTQYF. The CDR3 DNA is TGCAGTGCTAGAGGGGGAGGGCTAGGGACAGATACGCAGTATTTT. The V call is TRBV20-1, the J call TRBJ2-3; 7 bases agree with TRBD2. Germline CDR1 reads DFQATT; CDR2 reads SNEGSKA (reference sequence). The CDR3 totals 15 residues. V shed 1 base, J shed 3 bases, and the junction held 7 bases outside the gene matches.

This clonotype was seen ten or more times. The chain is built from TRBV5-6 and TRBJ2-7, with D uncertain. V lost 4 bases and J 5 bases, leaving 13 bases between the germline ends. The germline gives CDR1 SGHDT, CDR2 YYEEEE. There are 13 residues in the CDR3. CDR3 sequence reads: CASSPSPVDEQYF. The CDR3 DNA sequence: TGTGCCAGCAGCCCCTCCCCGGTTGACGAGCAGTACTTC.

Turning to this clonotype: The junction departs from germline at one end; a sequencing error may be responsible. Written as DNA, the CDR3 is TGTACCAGCAACAGGGCTGGAAACACCATATATTTT. Its translation: CTSNRAGNTIYF. V and J are TRBV2 and TRBJ1-3; tentatively, D is TRBD1 (6 bases). Germline V gene sequence: CDR1 SNHLY, CDR2 FYNNEI. The CDR3 extends over 12 amino acids.

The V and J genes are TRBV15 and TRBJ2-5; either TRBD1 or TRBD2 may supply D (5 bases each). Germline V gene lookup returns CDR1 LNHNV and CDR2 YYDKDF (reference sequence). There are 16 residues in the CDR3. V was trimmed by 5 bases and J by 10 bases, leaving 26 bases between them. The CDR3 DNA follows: TGTGCCACCAGCCTAGGGGCAGGATCACCCGCCGGGGACCAGTACTTC. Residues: CATSLGAGSPAGDQYF.

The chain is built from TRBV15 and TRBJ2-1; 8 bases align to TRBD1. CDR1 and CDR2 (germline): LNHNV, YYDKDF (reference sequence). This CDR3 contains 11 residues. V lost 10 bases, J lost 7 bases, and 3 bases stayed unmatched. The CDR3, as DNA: TGTGCCAACAGGGGGAGGAATGAGCAGTTCTTC. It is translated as CANRGRNEQFF.

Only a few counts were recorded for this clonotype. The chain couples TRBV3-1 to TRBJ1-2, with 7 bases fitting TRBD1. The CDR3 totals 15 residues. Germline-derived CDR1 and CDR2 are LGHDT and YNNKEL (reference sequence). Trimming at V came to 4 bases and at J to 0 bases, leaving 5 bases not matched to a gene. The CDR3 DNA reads TGTGCCAGCAGCCCTTCGGGACAGTCTAACTATGGCTACACCTTC. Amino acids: CASSPSGQSNYGYTF.

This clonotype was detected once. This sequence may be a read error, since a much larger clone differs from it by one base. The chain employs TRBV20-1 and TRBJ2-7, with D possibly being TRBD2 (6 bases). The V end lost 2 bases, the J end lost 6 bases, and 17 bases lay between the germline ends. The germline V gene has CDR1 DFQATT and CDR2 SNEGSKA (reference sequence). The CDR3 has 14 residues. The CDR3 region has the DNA TGCAGTGCTAGATCCTCCCGGGACTTTTCCGAGCAGTACTTC. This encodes CSARSSRDFSEQYF.

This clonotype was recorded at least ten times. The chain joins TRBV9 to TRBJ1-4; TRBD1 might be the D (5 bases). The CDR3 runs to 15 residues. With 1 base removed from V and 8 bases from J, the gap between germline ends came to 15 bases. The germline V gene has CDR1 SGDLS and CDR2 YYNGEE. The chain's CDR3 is CASSVSGQGKEKLFF. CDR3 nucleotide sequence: TGTGCCAGCAGCGTATCGGGTCAGGGCAAAGAAAAACTGTTTTTT. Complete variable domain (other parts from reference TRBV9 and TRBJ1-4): DSGVTQTPKHLITATGQRVTLRCSPRSGDLSVYWYQQSLDQGLQFLIQYYNGEERAKGNILERFSAQQFPDLHSELNLSSLELGDSALYFCASSVSGQGKEKLFFGSGTQLSVL.

The CDR3 loop reads CASSDRTEGTEAFF. CDR3 sequence (DNA): TGTGCCAGCAGTGACCGGACAGAAGGCACTGAAGCTTTCTTT. The chain has TRBV6-1 and TRBJ1-1; maybe TRBD1 (6 bases). Trimming left V 3 bases short and J 4 bases short, with 12 bases between. This CDR3 spans 14 amino acids. The germline gives CDR1 MNHNS, CDR2 SASEGT.

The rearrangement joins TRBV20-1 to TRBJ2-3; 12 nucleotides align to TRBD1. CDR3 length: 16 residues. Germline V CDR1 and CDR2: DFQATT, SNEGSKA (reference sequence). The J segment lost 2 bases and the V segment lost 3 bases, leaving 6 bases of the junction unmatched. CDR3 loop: CSARGTGGAATDTQYF. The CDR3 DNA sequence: TGCAGTGCTAGGGGGACAGGGGGCGCTGCCACAGATACGCAGTATTTT.

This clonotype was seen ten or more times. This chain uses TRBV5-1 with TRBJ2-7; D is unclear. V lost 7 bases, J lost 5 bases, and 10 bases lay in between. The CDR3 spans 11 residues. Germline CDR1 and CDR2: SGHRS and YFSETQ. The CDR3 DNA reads TGCGCCAGCGGCCGAGGAAACGAGCAGTACTTC. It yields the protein CASGRGNEQYF.

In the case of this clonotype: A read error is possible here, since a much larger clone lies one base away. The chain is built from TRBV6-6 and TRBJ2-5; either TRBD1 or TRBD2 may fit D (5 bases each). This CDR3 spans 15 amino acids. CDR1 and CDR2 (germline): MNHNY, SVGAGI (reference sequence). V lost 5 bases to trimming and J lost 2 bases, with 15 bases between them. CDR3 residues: CASSPGLLEQETQYF. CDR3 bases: TGTGCCAGCAGTCCGGGGCTATTGGAACAAGAGACCCAGTACTTC.

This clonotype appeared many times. For the CDR3, the DNA is TGTGCCAGTAGCGCCGGATGGACAGATCGTGCAGATACGCAGTATTTT. Its protein is CASSAGWTDRADTQYF. The chain links TRBV19 to TRBJ2-3; tentatively, D is TRBD1 (6 bases). The CDR3 is made up of 16 amino acids. Deletions cut 6 bases from V and 4 bases from J, with 20 bases between. Germline-derived CDR1 and CDR2 are LNHDA and SQIVND (reference sequence).

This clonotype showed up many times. In nucleotides, the CDR3 is TGCGCCAGCAGCTTGCCCAGCGGGAGCCCCAGCTCCTACAATGAGCAGTTCTTC. Encoded protein: CASSLPSGSPSSYNEQFF. This chain links TRBV5-1 with TRBJ2-1, with 8 bases that match TRBD2. Trimming at V came to 1 base and at J to 0 bases, leaving 9 bases not matched to a gene. The CDR3 spans 18 residues. Germline CDR1 is SGHRS and CDR2 is YFSETQ.

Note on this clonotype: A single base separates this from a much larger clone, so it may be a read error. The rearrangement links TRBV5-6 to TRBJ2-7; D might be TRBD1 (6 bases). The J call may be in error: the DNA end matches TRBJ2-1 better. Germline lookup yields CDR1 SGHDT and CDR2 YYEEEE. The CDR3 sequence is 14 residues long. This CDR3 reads CASSMGHSSYEQFF. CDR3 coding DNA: TGTGCCAGCAGCATGGGACATTCCTCCTACGAGCAGTTCTTC.

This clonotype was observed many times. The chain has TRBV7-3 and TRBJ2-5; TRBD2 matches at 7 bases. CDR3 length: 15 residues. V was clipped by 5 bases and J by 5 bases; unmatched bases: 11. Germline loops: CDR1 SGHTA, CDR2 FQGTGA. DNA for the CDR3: TGTGCCAGCAGCCAGCGGGGCATCCCGCGCGAGACCCAGTACTTC. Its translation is CASSQRGIPRETQYF.

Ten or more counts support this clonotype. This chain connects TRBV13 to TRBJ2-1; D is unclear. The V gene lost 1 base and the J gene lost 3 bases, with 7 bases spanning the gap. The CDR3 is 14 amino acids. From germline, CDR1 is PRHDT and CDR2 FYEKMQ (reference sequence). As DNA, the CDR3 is TGTGCCAGCAGCTTAGCCCGCAGCTACAATGAGCAGTTCTTC. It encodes CASSLARSYNEQFF.

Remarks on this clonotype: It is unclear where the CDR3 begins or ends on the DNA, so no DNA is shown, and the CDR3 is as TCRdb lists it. The CDR3 sequence: CASSSSPGRSNTEAFF. V usage is TRBV6-5 and J usage is TRBJ1-1; TRBD1 is the table's D call, not checked against the DNA. The V gene's germline CDR1 is MNHEY and CDR2 SVGAGI. With termini counted, the CDR3 has 16 amino acids.

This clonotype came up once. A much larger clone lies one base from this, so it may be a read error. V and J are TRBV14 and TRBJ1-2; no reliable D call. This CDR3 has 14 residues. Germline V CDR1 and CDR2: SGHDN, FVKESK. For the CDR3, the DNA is TGTGCCAGCAGCCCCCTGGGCGAAAACTATGGCTACATCTTC. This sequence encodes CASSPLGENYGYIF.

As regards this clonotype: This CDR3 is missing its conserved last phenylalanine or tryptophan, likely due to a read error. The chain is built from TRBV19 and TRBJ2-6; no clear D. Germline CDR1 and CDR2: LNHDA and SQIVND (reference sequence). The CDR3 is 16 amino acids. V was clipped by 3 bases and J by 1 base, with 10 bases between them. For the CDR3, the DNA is TGTGCCAGTAGTATCGCAGCAGCATCTGGGGCCAACGTCCTGACTTCC. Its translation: CASSIAAASGANVLTS.

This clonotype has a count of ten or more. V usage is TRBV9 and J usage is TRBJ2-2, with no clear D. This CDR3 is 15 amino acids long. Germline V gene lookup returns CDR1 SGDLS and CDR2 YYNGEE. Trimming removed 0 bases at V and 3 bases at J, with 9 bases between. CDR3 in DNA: TGTGCCAGCAGCGTAGGAGTGGTATACACCGGGGAGCTGTTTTTT. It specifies CASSVGVVYTGELFF. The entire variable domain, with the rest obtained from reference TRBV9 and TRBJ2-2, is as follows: DSGVTQTPKHLITATGQRVTLRCSPRSGDLSVYWYQQSLDQGLQFLIQYYNGEERAKGNILERFSAQQFPDLHSELNLSSLELGDSALYFCASSVGVVYTGELFFGEGSRLTVL.

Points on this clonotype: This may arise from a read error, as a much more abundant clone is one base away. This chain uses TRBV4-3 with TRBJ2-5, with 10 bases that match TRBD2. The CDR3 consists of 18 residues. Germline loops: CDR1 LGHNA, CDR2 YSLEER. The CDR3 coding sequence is TGCGCCAGCAGCCAAGATTATACAACTAGCGGGGTCCAAGAGACCCGGTACTTC. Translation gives CASSQDYTTSGVQETRYF.

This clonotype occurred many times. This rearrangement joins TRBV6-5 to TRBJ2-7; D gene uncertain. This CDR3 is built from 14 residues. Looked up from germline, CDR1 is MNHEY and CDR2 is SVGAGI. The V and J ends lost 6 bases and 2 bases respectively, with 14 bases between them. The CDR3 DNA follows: TGTGCCAGCAGCCTCCTAACGACTCCCTACGAGCAGTACTTC. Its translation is CASSLLTTPYEQYF.

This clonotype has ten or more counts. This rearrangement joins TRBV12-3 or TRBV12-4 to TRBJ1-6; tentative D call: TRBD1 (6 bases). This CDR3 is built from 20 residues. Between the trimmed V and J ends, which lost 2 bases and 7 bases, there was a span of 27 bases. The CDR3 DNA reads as TGTGCCAGCAGTTTATCAGGAGCCCGGGAGGGGGGGGGTAAGAATTCACCCCTCCACTTT. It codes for CASSLSGAREGGGKNSPLHF.

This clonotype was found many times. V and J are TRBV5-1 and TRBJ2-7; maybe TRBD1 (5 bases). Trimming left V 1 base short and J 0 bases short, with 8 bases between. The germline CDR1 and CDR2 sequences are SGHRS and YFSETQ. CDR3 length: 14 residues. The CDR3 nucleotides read TGCGCCAGCAGCTTGACAGGAGACTCCTACGAGCAGTACTTC. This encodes CASSLTGDSYEQYF.